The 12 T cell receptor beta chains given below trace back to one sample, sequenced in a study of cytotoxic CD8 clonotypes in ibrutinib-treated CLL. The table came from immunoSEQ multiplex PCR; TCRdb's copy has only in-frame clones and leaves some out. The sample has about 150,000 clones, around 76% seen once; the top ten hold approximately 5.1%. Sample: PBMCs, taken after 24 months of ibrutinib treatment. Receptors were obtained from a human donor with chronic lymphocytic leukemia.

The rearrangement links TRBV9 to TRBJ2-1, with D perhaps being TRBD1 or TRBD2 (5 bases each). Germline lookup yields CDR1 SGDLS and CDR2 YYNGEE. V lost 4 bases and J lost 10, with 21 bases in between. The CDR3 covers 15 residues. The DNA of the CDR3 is TGTGCCAGCAGCTTGGACTGGGATGGGGCCAAGGAGCAGTTCTTC. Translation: CASSLDWDGAKEQFF.

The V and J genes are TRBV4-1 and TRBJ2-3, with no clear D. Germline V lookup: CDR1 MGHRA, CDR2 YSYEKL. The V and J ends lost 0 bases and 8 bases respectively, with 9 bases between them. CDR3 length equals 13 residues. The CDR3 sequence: CASSQDSATTQYF. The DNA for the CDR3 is TGCGCCAGCAGCCAAGATTCCGCGACTACGCAGTATTTT.

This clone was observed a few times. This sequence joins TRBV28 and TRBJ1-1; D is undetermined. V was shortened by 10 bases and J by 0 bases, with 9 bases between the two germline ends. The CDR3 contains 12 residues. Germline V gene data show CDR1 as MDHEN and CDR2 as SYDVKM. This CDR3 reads CATGPLNTEAFF. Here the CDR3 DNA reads TGTGCCACCGGGCCCCTGAACACTGAAGCTTTCTTT.

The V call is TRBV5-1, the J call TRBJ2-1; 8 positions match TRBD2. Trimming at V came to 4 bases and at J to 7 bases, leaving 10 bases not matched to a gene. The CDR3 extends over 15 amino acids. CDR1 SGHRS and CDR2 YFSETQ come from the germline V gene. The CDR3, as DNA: TGCGCCAGCAGCCAGGGACTAGTTATGAGGAATGAGCAGTTCTTC. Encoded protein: CASSQGLVMRNEQFF.

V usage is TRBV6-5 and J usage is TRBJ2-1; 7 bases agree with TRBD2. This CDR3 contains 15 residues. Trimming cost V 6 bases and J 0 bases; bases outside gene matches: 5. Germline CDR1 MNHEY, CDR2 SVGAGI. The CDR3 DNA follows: TGTGCCAGCAGGCGGGGCGGGAGCTCCTACAATGAGCAGTTCTTC. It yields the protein CASRRGGSSYNEQFF.

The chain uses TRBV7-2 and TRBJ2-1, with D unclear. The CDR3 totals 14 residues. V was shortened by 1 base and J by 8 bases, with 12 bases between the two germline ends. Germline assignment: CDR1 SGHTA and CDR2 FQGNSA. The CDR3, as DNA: TGTGCCAGCAGCTTAGAGGCATGGGCCCATGAGCAGTTCTTC. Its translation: CASSLEAWAHEQFF.

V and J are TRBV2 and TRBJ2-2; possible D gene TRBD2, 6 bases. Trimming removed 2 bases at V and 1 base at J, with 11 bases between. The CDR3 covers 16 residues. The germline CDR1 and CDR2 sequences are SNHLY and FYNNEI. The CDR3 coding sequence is TGTGCCAGCAGTGAAATCGGGACTGTGAACACCGGGGAGCTGTTTTTT. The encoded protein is CASSEIGTVNTGELFF. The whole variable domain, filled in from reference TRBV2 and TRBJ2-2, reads EPEVTQTPSHQVTQMGQEVILRCVPISNHLYFYWYRQILGQKVEFLVSFYNNEISEKSEIFDDQFSVERPDGSNFTLKIRSTKLEDSAMYFCASSEIGTVNTGELFFGEGSRLTVL.

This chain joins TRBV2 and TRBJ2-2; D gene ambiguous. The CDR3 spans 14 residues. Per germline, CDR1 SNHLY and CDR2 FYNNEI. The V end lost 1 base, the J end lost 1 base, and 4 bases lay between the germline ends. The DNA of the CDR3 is TGTGCCAGCAGTGAAGTGGGGAACACCGGGGAGCTGTTTTTT. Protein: CASSEVGNTGELFF.

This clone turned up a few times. Here the CDR3 DNA reads TGTGCCAGCAGTCGACAGGGGGGGAATTCACCCCTCCACTTT. It encodes CASSRQGGNSPLHF. The chain has TRBV6-1 and TRBJ1-6, with 9 bases lining up with TRBD1. Germline values: CDR1 MNHNS, CDR2 SASEGT. V was pared by 5 bases and J by 7 bases, with 3 bases of the junction left unmatched. There are 14 residues in the CDR3.

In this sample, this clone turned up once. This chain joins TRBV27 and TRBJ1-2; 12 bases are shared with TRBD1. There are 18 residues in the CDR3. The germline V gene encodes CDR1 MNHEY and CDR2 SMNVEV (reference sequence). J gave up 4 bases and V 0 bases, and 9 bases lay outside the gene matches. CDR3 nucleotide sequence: TGTGCCAGCAGTTTATCTGGGGACAGGGGGCCAGGGGGCTATGGCTACACCTTC. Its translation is CASSLSGDRGPGGYGYTF.

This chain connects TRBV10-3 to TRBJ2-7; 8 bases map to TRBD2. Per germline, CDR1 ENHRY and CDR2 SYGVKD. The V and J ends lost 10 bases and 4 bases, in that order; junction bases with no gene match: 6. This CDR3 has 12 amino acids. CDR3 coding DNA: TGTGCCACCCGGGGGGGGTTGTACGAGCAGTACTTC. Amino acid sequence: CATRGGLYEQYF.

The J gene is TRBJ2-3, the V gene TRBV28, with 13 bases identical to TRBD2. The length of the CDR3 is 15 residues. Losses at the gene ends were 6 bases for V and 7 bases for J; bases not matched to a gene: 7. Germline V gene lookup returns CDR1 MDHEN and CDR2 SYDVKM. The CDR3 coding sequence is TGTGCCAGCAGCCCACCGGGACTAGCGGGGTATACGCAGTATTTT. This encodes CASSPPGLAGYTQYF.